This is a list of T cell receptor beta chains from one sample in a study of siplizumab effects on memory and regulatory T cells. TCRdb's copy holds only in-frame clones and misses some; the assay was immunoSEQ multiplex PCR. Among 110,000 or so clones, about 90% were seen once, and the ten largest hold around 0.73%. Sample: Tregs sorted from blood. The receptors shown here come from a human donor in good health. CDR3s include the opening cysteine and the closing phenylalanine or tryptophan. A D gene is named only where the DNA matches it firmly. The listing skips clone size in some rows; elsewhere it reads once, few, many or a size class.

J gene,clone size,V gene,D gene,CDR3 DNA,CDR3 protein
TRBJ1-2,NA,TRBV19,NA,TGTGCCAGTAGTCCCCCCTCGGGAACCTATGGCTACACCTTC,CASSPPSGTYGYTF
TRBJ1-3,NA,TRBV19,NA,TGTGCCAGTAGTATTAGTATAGGACAGCTACCAACTGGAAACACCATATATTTT,CASSISIGQLPTGNTIYF
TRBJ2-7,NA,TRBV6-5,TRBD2,TGTGCCAGCACCCGGGGGGGGTACAACTACGAGCAGTACTTC,CASTRGGYNYEQYF
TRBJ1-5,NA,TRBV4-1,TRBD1,TGCGCCAGCAGCCAAAGACAGGGAGGGGACAATCAGCCCCAGCATTTT,CASSQRQGGDNQPQHF
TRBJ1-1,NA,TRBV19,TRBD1,TGTGCCAGAAGAACCCGGGACAGTCTCACTGAAGCTTTCTTT,CARRTRDSLTEAFF
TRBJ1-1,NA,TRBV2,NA,TGTGCCAGCAGTGAATCAGGGCCCACTGAAGCTTTCTTT,CASSESGPTEAFF
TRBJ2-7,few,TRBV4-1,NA,TGCGCCAGCAGCAAGGGGCTCACCTACGAGCAGTACTTC,CASSKGLTYEQYF
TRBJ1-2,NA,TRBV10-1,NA,TGCGCCAGCAGTGAGTCTAGGATCTTACCTGCTCGCTTC,CASSESRILPARF
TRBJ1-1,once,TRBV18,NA,TGTGCCAGCTCACCAGTGTTAGGTAACACTGAAGCTTTCTTT,CASSPVLGNTEAFF
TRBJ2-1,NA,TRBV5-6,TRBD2,TGTGCCAGCAGCCGCGGGGGACCCTACAATGAGCAGTTCTTC,CASSRGGPYNEQFF
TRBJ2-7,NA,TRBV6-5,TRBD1,TGTGCCAGCAGTTACGATGGACAGGGGGGCGAGCAGTACTTC,CASSYDGQGGEQYF
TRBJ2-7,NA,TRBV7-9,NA,TGTGCCAGCAGCTTAGAGGGAGGGGGTCAGATCGAGCAGTACTTC,CASSLEGGGQIEQYF
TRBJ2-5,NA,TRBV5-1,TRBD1,TGCGCCAGCAGTCTCTCCGGCAGGGGGCAAGAGACCCAGTACTTC,CASSLSGRGQETQYF
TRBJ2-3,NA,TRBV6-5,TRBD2,TGTGCCAGCAGTTACGGGGGGGGTCACACAGATACGCAGTATTTT,CASSYGGGHTDTQYF
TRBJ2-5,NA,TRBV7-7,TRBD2,TGTGCCAGCAGTGCAAGTCCGCTAGCGGTGGAGACCCAGTACTTC,CASSASPLAVETQYF
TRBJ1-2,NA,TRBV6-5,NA,TGTGCCAGCAGATATGAGTTGGGCTACACCTTC,CASRYELGYTF
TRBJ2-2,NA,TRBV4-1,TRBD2,TGCGCCAGCAGCCAAGACCGGGGGACTAGCGGTAGCACCGGGGAGCTGTTTTTT,CASSQDRGTSGSTGELFF
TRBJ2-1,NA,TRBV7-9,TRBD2,TGTGCCAGCAGCTTCCGGACTAGCGGGGTCTACAATGAGCAGTTCTTC,CASSFRTSGVYNEQFF
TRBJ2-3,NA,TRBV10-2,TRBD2,TGCGCCAGCAGGCCAGGACTAGCGGGAGATACGCAGTATTTT,CASRPGLAGDTQYF
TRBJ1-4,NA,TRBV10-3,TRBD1,TGTGCCATCGGTAGGACAGGGAATAATGAAAAACTGTTTTTT,CAIGRTGNNEKLFF
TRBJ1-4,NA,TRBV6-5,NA,TGTGCCAGCTCTAACAGCGTTGAAAAACTGTTTTTT,CASSNSVEKLFF
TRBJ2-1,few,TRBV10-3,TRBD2,TGTGCCATCAGTGACGGGTCTAGCGGTCGATACCAGTTCTTC,CAISDGSSGRYQFF
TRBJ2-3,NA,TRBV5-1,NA,TGCGCCAGCAGCTTGATGGTCGATACGCAGTATTTT,CASSLMVDTQYF
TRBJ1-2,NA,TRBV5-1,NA,TGCGCCAGCAGCTTCGCGGGTGTTTCCTATGGCTACACCTTC,CASSFAGVSYGYTF
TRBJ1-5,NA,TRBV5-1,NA,TGCGCCAGCAGCTTACAGGGTGTGGGCAATCAGCCCCAGCATTTT,CASSLQGVGNQPQHF
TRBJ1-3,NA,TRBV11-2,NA,TGTGCCAGCAGCATTGGAAACACCATATATTTT,CASSIGNTIYF
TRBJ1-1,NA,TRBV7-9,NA,TGTGCCAGCAGCTGGCAGGGATTTCACACTGAAGCTTTCTTT,CASSWQGFHTEAFF
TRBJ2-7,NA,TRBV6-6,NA,TGTGCCAGCACCGGGACGTACCCCTACGAGCAGTACTTC,CASTGTYPYEQYF
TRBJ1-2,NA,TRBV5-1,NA,TGCGCCAGCAGCTCGGGGCAGTCCTTCAACTATGGCTACACCTTC,CASSSGQSFNYGYTF
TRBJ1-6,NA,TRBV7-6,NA,TGTGCCAGCAGCTTAGAGGGAAATCATTCACCCCTCCACTTT,CASSLEGNHSPLHF
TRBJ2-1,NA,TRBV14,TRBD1,TGTGCCAGCAGCCATCGGACAGGGGGAGGAGAGCAGTTCTTC,CASSHRTGGGEQFF
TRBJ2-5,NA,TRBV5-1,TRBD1,TGCGCCAGCAGCCGGGACAGGGTGGATGAGACCCAGTACTTC,CASSRDRVDETQYF
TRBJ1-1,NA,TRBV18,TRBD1,TGTGCCAGCTCACCCCGGCCCCAGGGGGCTGGAACTGAAGCTTTCTTT,CASSPRPQGAGTEAFF
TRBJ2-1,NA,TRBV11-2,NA,TGTGCCAGCAGCCGACAGCAGTATGAGCAGTTCTTC,CASSRQQYEQFF
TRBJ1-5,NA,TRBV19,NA,TGTGCCAGTGGTACCCGGGGGCCCCAGCATTTT,CASGTRGPQHF
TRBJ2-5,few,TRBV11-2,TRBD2,TGTGCCAGCAGCCCCCGAAGCGGGATAGAGACCCAGTACTTC,CASSPRSGIETQYF
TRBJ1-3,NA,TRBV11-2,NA,TGTGCCAGCAGCTTATCTGGAAACACCATATATTTT,CASSLSGNTIYF
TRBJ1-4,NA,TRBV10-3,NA,TGTGCCATCAGTGAGTCGAGGGAAAAACTGTTTTTT,CAISESREKLFF
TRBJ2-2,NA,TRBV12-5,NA,TGTGCTAGTGGTTTGAGCCAGTGGAACGGGGAGCTGTTTTTT,CASGLSQWNGELFF
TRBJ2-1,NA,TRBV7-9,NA,TGTGCCAGCAGCTTGGGGACATCTTACTACAATGAGCAGTTCTTC,CASSLGTSYYNEQFF
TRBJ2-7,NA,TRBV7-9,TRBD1,TGTGCCAGCAGCCTCACAGGGGGCGCCGGACTGTCCGAGCAGTACTTC,CASSLTGGAGLSEQYF
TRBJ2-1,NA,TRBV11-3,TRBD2,TGTGCCAGCAGCTTAAGCGGGAGCTCCTACAATGAGCAGTTCTTC,CASSLSGSSYNEQFF
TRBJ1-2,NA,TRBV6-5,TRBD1,TGTGCCAGCAGTAGACAGGGGGATGGCTACACCTTC,CASSRQGDGYTF